This record concerns one TCR beta chain sequence. This specimen comes from a study of T cells in localized non-small cell lung cancer. Germline V lookup: CDR1 SGHTA, CDR2 FQGNSA. This CDR3 comprises 12 residues. V lost 5 bases, J lost 7 bases, and 11 bases lay in between. Repertoires were generated with immunoSEQ multiplex PCR, while TCRdb's copy carries only in-frame clones and drops some. The table lists roughly 35,000 clones, approximately 88% of them singletons. This chain uses TRBV7-2 with TRBJ2-5; no reliable D call. The receptor was derived from a woman aged 35-75 years with stage I lung adenocarcinoma. This specimen consisted of peripheral blood, obtained before any cancer treatment. CDR3 in DNA: TGTGCCAGCAGCCCAAACCCCAGGACCCAGTACTTC. This encodes CASSPNPRTQYF.